This record concerns one TCR beta chain sequence. No antigen is known for it. Germline is not matched at one junction end, which may reflect a read error. The CDR3 runs to 14 residues. Looked up from germline, CDR1 is SGHNT and CDR2 is YYREEE (reference sequence). With 60 Vbeta and 13 Jbeta primers, the PCR was carried out. Libraries were prepared by immunoSEQ multiplex PCR; TCRdb keeps only in-frame clonotypes and omits some of them. The sample has some 140,000 clones, 73% seen once. This specimen belongs to a study of cytomegalovirus exposure and HLA in healthy donors. Study conclusions and caveats: For most TCR beta V segments, an earlier analysis put the productive rate at about 87% or about 30% of the time. The authors later found most CMV-associated TCR beta chains appeared HLA-restricted. V- and J-gene trimming of TCR beta was linked (in a later analysis) to a missense DCLRE1C variant.

The sequence came from a woman aged 35 to 49 in good health and CMV-seronegative. The chain links TRBV5-4 to TRBJ1-1; D is perhaps TRBD1 (5 bases). The sample comprised PBMCs. The DNA of the CDR3 is TGTGCCAGCAGCTTGTACGAGAGCAAGGGGATTTCTGTTTTT. Protein product: CASSLYESKGISVF.